This T cell receptor (beta chain) was retrieved from a study of T cell responses to AZD1222 COVID-19 vaccine (dated by TCRdb to the early 2020s). In terms of the full investigation: AZD1222 recipients with second doses at about 4 weeks or about 12 weeks were pooled, because spike-specific TCR depth and breadth did not differ between schedules. A total of about 240 trial participants underwent TCR sequencing, of whom some 210 received two doses of AZD1222 and 26 received two doses of the MenACWY control vaccine. Trial participants were enrolled by age into subgroups of 18-55, 56-69 and 70-plus years, and about 150, 27 and 61 TCR-sequenced participants, respectively, were included in these subgroups.

The CDR3 regions of human TCRbeta chains were analyzed by immunosequencing. The authors processed their data as follows. Repertoire TCRs were checked for matches against a reference library of SARS-CoV-2-specific TCRs that had been generated using the MIRA antigen-specificity platform. Breadth meant the fraction of unique TCRs that were SARS-CoV-2-associated, whereas depth meant the fraction of total T cells that were SARS-CoV-2-associated. Using the MIRA data, every spike-specific TCR was mapped to the spike region that the TCR reacted to and assigned to either a CD4 or a CD8 class. Log10-transformed breadth and depth values were compared by one-way ANOVA with Sidak's multiple comparisons tests. This immuneACCESS table, as held by TCRdb, lists in-frame sequences with V and J called but not all clones. Of the missing ones, under half trace to an unresolved V gene in checked studies; the others have no known cause. That table furnishes V, J and clone size, whereas the DNA furnished D and trimming. The sample profile shows under 150,000 clones; around nine tenths of them were found once. The top ten hold around 5.5% of the sample.

Overall results and qualifications from the work: Reportedly, almost half of the unique spike-specific TCRs recognized epitopes lying outside the regions that are mutated in the B.1.351 and B.1.1.7 variants. In the small 56-69-year group, the increase in depth fell short of significance, most likely because of low power. CD4 TCRs associated with the vaccine covered the entire spike protein, and the dominant responses were in regions 160-218 and 743-854. After two AZD1222 doses, spike-specific TCR breadth and depth were significantly higher than at day 0 and than in MenACWY recipients. Because no day 14 peak-response samples were available, repertoires were characterized only after the peak T cell response. Most participants were white British and females outnumbered males, and the authors suggested that clonal diversity may have been underestimated. Conclusions about previously exposed vaccinees were limited because only six AZD1222 recipients were SARS-CoV-2 seropositive at baseline.

This specimen's time point label, per the study, means: baseline before first vaccination. Samples from vaccinated people were obtained from the UK trials COV001 and COV002, which included a single-blind randomized controlled phase 2/3 trial of AZD1222 (ChAdOx1 nCoV-19) in healthy adults. For TCRbeta chain sequencing, PBMC samples from trial participants were taken at day 0 and at day 28 after the second dose. Spanning cysteine to phenylalanine, the CDR3 consists of 18 amino acids. The retained sequence is limited to the CDR3, 54 bases, with the frame set at the first base. V drops 1 base and J drops 3 bases, leaving 19 bases in between. A word on this clone: It lacks a known antigen. Per-nucleotide qualities are absent, and no much larger clonotype sits a single base away.

The sequencing here drew on peripheral blood, taken on day 0 of AZD1222 vaccination. Recombination joined TRBV5-3 with TRBJ2-2, with the D gene call left open. TRBV5-3 is labeled an ORF, and its function is uncertain. The TCR sequence derives from an adult in good health. Read as DNA, the sequence is TGTGCCAGAAGCTTGACCTCCCCCGACGGAAAACACACCGGGGAGCTGTTTTTT. Its product reads: CARSLTSPDGKHTGELFF.